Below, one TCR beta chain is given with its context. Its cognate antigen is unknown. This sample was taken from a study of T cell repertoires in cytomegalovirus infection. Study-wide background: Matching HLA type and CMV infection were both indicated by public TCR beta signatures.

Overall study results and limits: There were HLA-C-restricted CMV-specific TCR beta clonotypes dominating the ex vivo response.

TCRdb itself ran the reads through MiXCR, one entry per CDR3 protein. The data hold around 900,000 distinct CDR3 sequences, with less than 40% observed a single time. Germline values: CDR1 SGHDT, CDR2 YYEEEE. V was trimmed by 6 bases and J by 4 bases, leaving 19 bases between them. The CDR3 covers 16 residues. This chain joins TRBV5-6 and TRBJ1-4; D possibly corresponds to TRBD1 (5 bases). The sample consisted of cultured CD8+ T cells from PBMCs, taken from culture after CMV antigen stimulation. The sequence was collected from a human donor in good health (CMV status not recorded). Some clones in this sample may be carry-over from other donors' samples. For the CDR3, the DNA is TGTGCCAGCAAGAGGAGTGCAGGGTCGAATAATGAAAAACTGTTTTTT. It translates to CASKRSAGSNNEKLFF.